This T cell receptor beta chain was recovered during a study of blood T cell repertoires in COVID-19. As for the study in general: T cells, B-cell-depleted T cells, or PBMCs provided the cDNA or gDNA that served as material.

Germline CDR1 reads MGHDK; CDR2 reads SYGVNS. This CDR3 is built from 14 residues. Trimming shortened V by 2 bases and J by 9 bases, and 15 bases separated the two germline ends. Original analysis: Nucleated cell number was recorded as an estimate derived from reference gene primer amplification. The protocol was immunoSEQ multiplex PCR, while the TCRdb copy is restricted to in-frame clones and leaves out a portion. The V and J calls and the clone size are those of that table, but D and trimming were determined from the DNA. Among hundreds of thousands of clones listed, 80% to 90% were seen once. Material: PBMCs or T cells enriched from blood (not recorded which). This clonotype originated in a woman aged 60-75 years who had recovered from COVID-19. V usage is TRBV25-1 and J usage is TRBJ2-3, with TRBD2 as a possible D gene (7 bases). CDR3: CASSEGGGARTQYF. CDR3 coding DNA: TGTGCCAGCAGTGAAGGTGGGGGGGCGCGGACGCAGTATTTT.